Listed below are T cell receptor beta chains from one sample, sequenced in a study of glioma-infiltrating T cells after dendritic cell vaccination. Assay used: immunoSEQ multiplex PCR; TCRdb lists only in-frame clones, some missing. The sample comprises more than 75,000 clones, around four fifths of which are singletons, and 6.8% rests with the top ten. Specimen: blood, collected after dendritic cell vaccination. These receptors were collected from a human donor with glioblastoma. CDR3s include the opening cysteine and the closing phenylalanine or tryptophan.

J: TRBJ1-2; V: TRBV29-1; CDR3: CSVEEGRYGYTF
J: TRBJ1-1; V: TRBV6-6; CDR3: CASSPGTGNTEAFF
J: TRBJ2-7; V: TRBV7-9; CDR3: CASSQTQASSYEQYF
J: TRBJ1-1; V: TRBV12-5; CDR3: CASGPAGQGSTEAFF
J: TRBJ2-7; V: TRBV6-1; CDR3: CASSRDFDEQYF
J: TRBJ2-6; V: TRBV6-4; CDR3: CASSDTRTGANVLTF
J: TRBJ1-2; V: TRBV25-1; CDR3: CASSDLYGYTF
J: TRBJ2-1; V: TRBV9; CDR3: CASSPPRRGQSVLEQFF
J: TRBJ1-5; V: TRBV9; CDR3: CASSGGDRLEDQPQHF
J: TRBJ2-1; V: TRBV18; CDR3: CASSPAGAYNEQFF
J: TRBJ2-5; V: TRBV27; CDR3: CASRQKDRVGTQYF
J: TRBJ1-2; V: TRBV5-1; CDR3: CASSWGEGGYTF
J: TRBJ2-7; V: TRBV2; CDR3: CASSVSGLEQYF
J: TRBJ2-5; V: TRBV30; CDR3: CAWTRGSVVGETQYF
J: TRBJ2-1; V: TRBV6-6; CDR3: CASSSSVGPYNEQFF
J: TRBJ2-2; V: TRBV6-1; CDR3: CASSPSQGTGELFF
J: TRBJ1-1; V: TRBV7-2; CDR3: CASSLTGTPNTEAFF
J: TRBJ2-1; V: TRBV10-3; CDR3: CAISGLGTSAYNEQFF
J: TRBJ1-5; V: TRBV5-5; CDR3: CASSLGPDSYVQPQHF
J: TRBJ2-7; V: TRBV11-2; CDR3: CASSLAGEAYEQYF
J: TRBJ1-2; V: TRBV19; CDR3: CASRGSGKQGGNGYTF
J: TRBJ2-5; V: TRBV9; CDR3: CASSVAGGQETQYF
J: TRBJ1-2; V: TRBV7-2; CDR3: CASGTGTGYGYTF
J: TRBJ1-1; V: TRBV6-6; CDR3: CASSSGQGATEAFF
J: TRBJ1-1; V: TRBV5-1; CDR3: CASSLVSGTGNTEAFF
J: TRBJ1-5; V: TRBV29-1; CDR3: CSVGSGGAGQPQHF
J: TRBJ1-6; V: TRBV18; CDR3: CASSPRRGGDSPLHF
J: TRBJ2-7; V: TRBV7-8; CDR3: CASSPRTGTSYEQYF
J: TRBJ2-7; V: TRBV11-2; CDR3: CASSLARGTPGDEQYF
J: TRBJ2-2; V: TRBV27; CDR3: CASSFKRDSTGELFF
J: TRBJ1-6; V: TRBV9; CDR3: CASSVGGTNSPLHF
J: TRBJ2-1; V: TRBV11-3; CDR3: CASSRDREDEQFF
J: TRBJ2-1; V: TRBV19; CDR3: CASSRSDQGFSYNEQFF
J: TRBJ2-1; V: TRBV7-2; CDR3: CASSPGNEQFF
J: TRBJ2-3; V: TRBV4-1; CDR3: CASSLPNSDTQYF
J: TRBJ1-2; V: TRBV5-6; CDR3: CASSLEGGQWGYTF
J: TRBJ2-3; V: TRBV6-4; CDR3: CASSTLFLFIAQYF
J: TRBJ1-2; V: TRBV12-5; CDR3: CASGLLQGAHGYTF
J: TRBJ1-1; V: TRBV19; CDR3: CASSGGSSRNTEAFF
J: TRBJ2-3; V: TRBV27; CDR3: CASSLIRVSSTDTQYF
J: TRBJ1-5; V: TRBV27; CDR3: CASSFGGRGDQPQHF
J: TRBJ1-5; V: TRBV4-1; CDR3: CASSQVGDSNQPQHF
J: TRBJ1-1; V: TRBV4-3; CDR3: CASSQASNDRDTEAFF
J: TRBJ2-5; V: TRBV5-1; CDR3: CASSLTVQETQYF